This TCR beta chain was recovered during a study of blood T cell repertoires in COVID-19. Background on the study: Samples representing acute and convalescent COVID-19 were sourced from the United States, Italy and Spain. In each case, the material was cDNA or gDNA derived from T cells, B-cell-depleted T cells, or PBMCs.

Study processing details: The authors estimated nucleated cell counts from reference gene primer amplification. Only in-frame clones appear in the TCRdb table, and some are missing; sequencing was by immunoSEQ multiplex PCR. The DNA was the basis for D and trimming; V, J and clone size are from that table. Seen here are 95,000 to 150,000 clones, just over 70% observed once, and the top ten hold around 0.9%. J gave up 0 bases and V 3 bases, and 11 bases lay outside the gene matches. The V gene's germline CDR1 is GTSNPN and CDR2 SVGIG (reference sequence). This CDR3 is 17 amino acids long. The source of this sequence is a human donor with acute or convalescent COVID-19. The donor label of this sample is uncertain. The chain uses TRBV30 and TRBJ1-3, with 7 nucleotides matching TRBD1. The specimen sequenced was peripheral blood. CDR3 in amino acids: CAWRPGTAFFSGNTIYF. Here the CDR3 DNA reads TGTGCCTGGAGGCCCGGGACAGCCTTTTTCTCTGGAAACACCATATATTTT. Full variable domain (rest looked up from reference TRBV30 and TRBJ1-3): SQTIHQWPATLVQPVGSPLSLECTVEGTSNPNLYWYRQAAGRGLQLLFYSVGIGQISSEVPQNLSASRPQDRQFILSSKKLLLSDSGFYLCAWRPGTAFFSGNTIYFGEGSWLTVV.